This T cell receptor (beta chain) was captured by sequencing in a study of CD8+ T cells in alopecia areata. Turning to the study itself: Treated individuals took tofacitinib by mouth, 5 to 10 mg twice daily. The study gave tofacitinib for 6 to 18 months, then 6 months off drug. Broader study findings: Scalp sequencing captures resident alphabeta T cells of normal skin too.

Those with alopecia areata gave lesional scalp punch biopsies and peripheral blood. A word on this clone: Its target is not known.

CDR3 length equals 16 residues. Looked up from germline, CDR1 is SGHVS and CDR2 is FQNEAQ. With V trimmed by 9 bases and J by 0 bases, 4 bases remained unmatched. As the sequencing template, cDNA was produced by extracting RNA and reverse transcribing it. Data came from immunoSEQ multiplex PCR; TCRdb stores just in-frame clones and leaves some out. The table has 65,000 to 70,000 clones, roughly 57% seen once; the top ten hold around a sixth. The input for sequencing was CD8+ T cells sorted from blood, taken at week 0. The rearrangement joins TRBV7-8 to TRBJ2-2; TRBD2 matches 13 bases. The TCR sequence derives from a human donor with alopecia areata. The CDR3 sequence: CASWTSGSSNTGELFF. The CDR3 DNA reads TGTGCCAGTTGGACTAGCGGGAGTTCGAACACCGGGGAGCTGTTTTTT.